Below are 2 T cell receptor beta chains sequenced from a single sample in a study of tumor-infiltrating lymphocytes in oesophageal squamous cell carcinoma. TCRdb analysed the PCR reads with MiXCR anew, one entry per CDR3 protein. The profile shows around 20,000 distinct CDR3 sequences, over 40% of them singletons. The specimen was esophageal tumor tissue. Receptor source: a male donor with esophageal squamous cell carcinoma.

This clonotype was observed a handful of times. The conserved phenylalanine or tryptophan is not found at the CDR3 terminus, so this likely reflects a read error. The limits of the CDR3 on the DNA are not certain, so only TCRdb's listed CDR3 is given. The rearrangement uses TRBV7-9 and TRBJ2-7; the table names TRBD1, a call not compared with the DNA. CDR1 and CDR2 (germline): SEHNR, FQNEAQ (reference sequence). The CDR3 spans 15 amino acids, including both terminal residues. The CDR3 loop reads CASSWDRGHGYTFGS.

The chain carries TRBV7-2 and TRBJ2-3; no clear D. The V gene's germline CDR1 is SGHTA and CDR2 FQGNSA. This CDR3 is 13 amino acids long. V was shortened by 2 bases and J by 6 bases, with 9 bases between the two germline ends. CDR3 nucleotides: TGTGCCAGCAGCTTATCACTCTTTGATACGCAGTATTTT. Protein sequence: CASSLSLFDTQYF.